This TCR beta chain was identified in a study of response to subunit inactivated influenza vaccine. Regarding the study as a whole: T cells newly recruited by each seasonal influenza vaccination are few, the authors suggested.

Details on this clonotype: Its antigen is not known.

TCRdb re-derived calls from the RT-PCR reads in MiXCR, one entry per CDR3 protein. The sample includes 450,000 to 600,000 distinct CDR3 sequences, about 7.6% seen only once; the top ten take approximately 12%. The TCR originated in a man aged 50 to 69 who received an inactivated influenza vaccine. Sequencing used PBMCs from blood, obtained around 25 months after vaccination.

CDR3 region: CASKQGAAQPQHF. The CDR3 region has the DNA TGTGCCAGCAAACAGGGAGCAGCGCAGCCCCAGCATTTT. V gene TRBV7-9 combines with J gene TRBJ1-5; perhaps TRBD1 as D (6 bases). Trimming stripped 7 bases from V and 7 bases from J, with 14 bases between. The germline V gene has CDR1 SEHNR and CDR2 FQNEAQ (reference sequence). This CDR3 contains 13 residues.